Below, 14 T cell receptor beta chains from the same sample are listed, as sequenced in a study of cytomegalovirus exposure and HLA in healthy donors. TCRdb's copy holds only in-frame clones and misses some; the assay was immunoSEQ multiplex PCR. This table has 140,000 or so clones, 80% to 95% appearing once. Source material: PBMCs. These receptors originate from a man aged 18 to 29 in good health and CMV-seronegative.

V usage is TRBV5-1 and J usage is TRBJ1-6; no reliable D call. The V and J ends lost 1 base and 9 bases respectively, with 14 bases between them. CDR1 is SGHRS and CDR2 is YFSETQ in the germline V gene. The CDR3 runs 15 residues. The CDR3 is CASSLIEAEASPLHF. In nucleotides, the CDR3 is TGCGCCAGCAGCTTGATTGAAGCAGAGGCTTCACCCCTCCACTTT.

This clone has a handful of counts. The genes are TRBV10-3 and TRBJ2-2; 8 nucleotides line up with TRBD1. With V trimmed by 6 bases and J by 0 bases, 6 bases remained unmatched. This CDR3 is built from 16 residues. Germline values: CDR1 ENHRY, CDR2 SYGVKD. The CDR3 DNA sequence: TGTGCCATCAGCTCGACAGGGGCTCCGAACACCGGGGAGCTGTTTTTT. The encoded protein is CAISSTGAPNTGELFF.

V gene TRBV28 combines with J gene TRBJ1-5; no clear D gene. This CDR3 comprises 13 residues. CDR1 is MDHEN, CDR2 SYDVKM, per germline. Trimming took off 3 bases at V and 5 bases at J, with 8 bases between the two ends. Written as DNA, the CDR3 is TGTGCCAGCAGTTTGGACGGGGATCAGCCCCAGCATTTT. The encoded protein is CASSLDGDQPQHF.

This rearrangement joins TRBV5-6 to TRBJ1-6; D is possibly TRBD1 (6 bases). The CDR3 totals 15 residues. Germline V lookup: CDR1 SGHDT, CDR2 YYEEEE. Trimming took 5 bases from V and 10 from J, leaving 19 bases between them. CDR3 residues: CASRRWGHPDSPLHF. CDR3 nucleotide sequence: TGTGCCAGCAGGAGGTGGGGACACCCCGACTCACCCCTCCACTTT.

The chain links TRBV6-5 to TRBJ1-2, with D possibly being TRBD1 (5 bases). The CDR3 sequence is 14 residues long. The germline V gene has CDR1 MNHEY and CDR2 SVGAGI. With 5 bases removed from V and 5 bases from J, the gap between germline ends came to 15 bases. The CDR3 DNA is TGTGCCAGCAGTGTCAGGGTAGGAGCTTATGGCTACACCTTC. Translated, it gives CASSVRVGAYGYTF.

The V call is TRBV13, the J call TRBJ2-7, with D possibly matching TRBD2 (5 bases). CDR3 length equals 18 residues. Germline CDR1 and CDR2: PRHDT and FYEKMQ (reference sequence). With 2 bases removed from V and 0 bases from J, the gap between germline ends came to 20 bases. DNA of the CDR3: TGTGCCAGCAGCTTATGGGTCGGAGGCAGCGTCCCCTCCTACGAGCAGTACTTC. It translates to CASSLWVGGSVPSYEQYF.

The chain recombines TRBV14 with TRBJ2-3; 7 nucleotides agree with TRBD1. Germline V gene data show CDR1 as SGHDN and CDR2 as FVKESK. CDR3 size: 18 residues. J lost 2 bases, V lost 0 bases, and 11 bases had no gene match. The CDR3, as DNA: TGTGCCAGCAGCCAAGACAAGGACAGGCCTTACCCCACAGATACGCAGTATTTT. Its protein is CASSQDKDRPYPTDTQYF. Together with reference TRBV14 and TRBJ2-3, the CDR3 gives the full variable domain: EAGVTQFPSHSVIEKGQTVTLRCDPISGHDNLYWYRRVMGKEIKFLLHFVKESKQDESGMPNNRFLAERTGGTYSTLKVQPAELEDSGVYFCASSQDKDRPYPTDTQYFGPGTRLTVL.

The CDR3 reads CASSLVGDYEQYF. In DNA form, the CDR3 reads TGCGCCAGCAGCTTGGTTGGAGACTACGAGCAGTACTTC. The chain is built from TRBV5-1 and TRBJ2-7; D not resolved. Germline loops: CDR1 SGHRS, CDR2 YFSETQ. This CDR3 is 13 amino acids long. Between the trimmed V and J ends, which lost 0 bases and 3 bases, there was a span of 7 bases.

The chain carries TRBV29-1 and TRBJ1-2; the D gene is possibly TRBD1 (5 bases). This CDR3 has 18 amino acids. Trimming shortened V by 4 bases and J by 8 bases, and 32 bases separated the two germline ends. Germline loops: CDR1 SQVTM, CDR2 ANQGSEA. CDR3 DNA sequence: TGCAGCGTTGCTACGAGGTGGGGGGAGGGTGTAGGGCTTGGCGGCTACACCTTC. Its protein is CSVATRWGEGVGLGGYTF.

This chain joins TRBV5-4 and TRBJ1-6, with D perhaps TRBD1 (5 bases). Germline CDR1 and CDR2: SGHNT and YYREEE (reference sequence). The CDR3 extends over 17 amino acids. V lost 5 bases, J lost 1 base, and 16 bases lay in between. DNA of the CDR3: TGTGCCAGCAGGGAGGGGAGTGAGGGGTCCTATAATTCACCCCTCCACTTT. Translated, it gives CASREGSEGSYNSPLHF.

The chain carries TRBV13 and TRBJ2-5; 8 positions agree with TRBD1. J lost 0 bases, V lost 3 bases, and 9 bases had no gene match. Germline values: CDR1 PRHDT, CDR2 FYEKMQ (reference sequence). The CDR3 totals 17 residues. CDR3 DNA sequence: TGTGCCAGCAGCTTTGCCGCGACAGGGGATTACCAAGAGACCCAGTACTTC. This translates into CASSFAATGDYQETQYF.

This sequence joins TRBV4-1 and TRBJ2-5; 9 nucleotides line up with TRBD1. CDR1 and CDR2 from the germline V gene are MGHRA and YSYEKL. V trimming: 3 bases; J trimming: 4 bases; junction bases outside the gene matches: 9. The CDR3 contains 16 residues. The DNA for the CDR3 is TGCGCCAGCAGCCAGGAGCCGGGACAGGGCTCAGAGACCCAGTACTTC. It is translated as CASSQEPGQGSETQYF.

This clone was detected once. The chain recombines TRBV18 with TRBJ1-2; 9 bases line up with TRBD1. Trimming cost V 2 bases and J 1 base; bases outside gene matches: 5. The germline V gene has CDR1 KGHSH and CDR2 LQKENI. This CDR3 has 16 amino acids. The CDR3 is CASSPNRDRDNYGYTF. The CDR3 bases are TGTGCCAGCTCACCAAACCGGGACAGGGATAACTATGGCTACACCTTC.

V is TRBV30 and J is TRBJ1-1, with TRBD1 identical over 8 bases. In germline, CDR1 is GTSNPN, CDR2 SVGIG (reference sequence). V lost 4 bases to trimming and J lost 0 bases; unmatched junction nucleotides: 13. This CDR3 is built from 17 residues. The CDR3 DNA reads TGTGCCTGGAACGGAATCGGCTGGGACAGGATGAACACTGAAGCTTTCTTT. Protein sequence: CAWNGIGWDRMNTEAFF.